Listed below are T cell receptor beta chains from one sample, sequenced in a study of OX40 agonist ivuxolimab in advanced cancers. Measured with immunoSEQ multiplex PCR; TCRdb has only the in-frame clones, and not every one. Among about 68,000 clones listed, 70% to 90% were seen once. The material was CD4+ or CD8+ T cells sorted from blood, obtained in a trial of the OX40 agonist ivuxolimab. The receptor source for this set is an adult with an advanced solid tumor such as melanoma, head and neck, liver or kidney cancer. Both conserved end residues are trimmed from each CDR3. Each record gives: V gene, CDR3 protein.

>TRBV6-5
ASSQGQRHGYT
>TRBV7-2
ASSLSVALGAGGNTIY
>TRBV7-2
ASSPRELSFGTQY
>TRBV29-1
SVGGDRGPNEKLF
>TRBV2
ASKPPPRGNTEAF
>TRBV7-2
ASSLSKWTNREQY
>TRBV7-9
ASSLGRGSDTQY
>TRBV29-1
SGTRAAGGPGTQY
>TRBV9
ASSVEWTYTDTQY
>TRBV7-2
ASSLGQFSEQY
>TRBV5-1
ASRRTGDEQY
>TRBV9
ASSVQGADTQY
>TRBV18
ASSPGENQPQH
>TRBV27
ASSLSLAGTDTQY
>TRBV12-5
ASLPPAGGTDTQY
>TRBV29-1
SASQGGTEAF
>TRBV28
ASSLSHQPQH
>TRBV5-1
ASSLGQGANNSPLH
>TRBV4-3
ASSHRRVAEAF
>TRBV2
ASRTGTGRATNEKLF
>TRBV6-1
ASSGLQGNQPQH
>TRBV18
ASSPGSAGTEAF
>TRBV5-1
ASSSRDSSRYNEQF
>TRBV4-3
ASSQGFGGEQY
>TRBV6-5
ASSYSEEGPQH
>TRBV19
ASRGLAGGQETQY
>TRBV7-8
ASSLAAVSYNEQF
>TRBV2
ASRTGGGGYEQY
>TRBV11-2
ASSLDIPEAF